This TCR beta chain was recovered during a study of T-cell reconstitution after alpha-beta-depleted transplantation in children. Library preparation (for TCRbeta) was performed with unique molecular identifiers. Using its own MiXCR run on the PCR reads, TCRdb lists one record per CDR3 protein. The table lists 330,000 or so distinct CDR3 sequences, over 9.5% of them singletons, with 7.5% in the top ten. The CDR3 is 15 residues long. Germline V gene data show CDR1 as DFQATT and CDR2 as SNEGSKA (reference sequence). The TCR originated in a boy under two years old with acute myeloid leukemia, due to receive a stem cell transplant. This rearrangement joins TRBV20-1 to TRBJ2-1; 9 positions agree with TRBD2. The J call may be faulty, since TRBJ2-7 better matches the DNA end. Here the sequenced sample was PBMCs, taken before TCRalphabeta/CD19-depleted stem cell transplant. The DNA of the CDR3 is TGCAGTGCGGCTAACCTCGGGACTAGCTACAATGAGCAGTACTTC. Translating gives CSAANLGTSYNEQYF.